This is a list of T cell receptor beta chains from one sample in a study of sequential checkpoint blockade in melanoma. Data came from immunoSEQ multiplex PCR; TCRdb stores just in-frame clones and leaves some out. The sample lists over 3,500 clones, around 23% occurring once. The sequencing here drew on tumor tissue (inferred from file names), taken from a patient given nivolumab and ipilimumab in sequence. These receptor sequences come from a human donor with melanoma. The CDR3 runs from the conserved cysteine through the conserved F or W. Fields, in order: clone size, V gene, D gene, J gene, CDR3 DNA, CDR3 protein. A D gene is named only where the DNA matches it firmly. The size entry is marked missing in some rows and otherwise reads once, few, many or a size class.

>many|TRBV11-3|.|TRBJ2-7
TGTGCCAGCAGCTCCTTTGGGGCTAGCTACGAGCAGTACTTC
CASSSFGASYEQYF
>few|TRBV1|.|TRBJ2-5
TGCGCCAGCAGCCAAGGTAGACGGCGGGCGGGGGAGACCCAGTACTTC
CASSQGRRRAGETQYF
>.|TRBV28|.|TRBJ1-6
TGTGCCTCAAAGGGGCCCAATTCACCCCTCCACTTT
CASKGPNSPLHF
>.|TRBV18|.|TRBJ1-4
TGTGCCAGCTCACGCTACGTGGCGGGGCAGGTTGGAACTAATGAAAAACTGTTTTTT
CASSRYVAGQVGTNEKLFF
>once|TRBV14|.|TRBJ2-5
TGTGCCAGCAGCCCCAATAGAGCTGAAGAGACCCAGTACTTC
CASSPNRAEETQYF
>many|TRBV9|TRBD1|TRBJ2-7
TGTGCCAGCAGCGTAGGACAGGGTCGGATCCACGAGCAGTACTTC
CASSVGQGRIHEQYF
>few|TRBV9|.|TRBJ2-1
TGTGCCAGCAGCACCTCCCGTGGGGTTGGTGAGCAGTTCTTC
CASSTSRGVGEQFF
>few|TRBV11-3|.|TRBJ2-7
TGTGCCAGCAGTTTTCAAAACGGGGATAGGGAGCAGTACTTC
CASSFQNGDREQYF
>.|TRBV5-1|.|TRBJ2-4
TGCGCCAGCAGCAAGGACGGAATAGCCAAAAACATTCAGTACTTC
CASSKDGIAKNIQYF
>.|TRBV28|.|TRBJ1-3
TGTGCCAGCAGTTTATCCAGAAACACCATATATTTT
CASSLSRNTIYF
>.|TRBV30|.|TRBJ1-4
TGTATCGGCAGGGAGAGAGAAAAACTGTTTTTT
CIGREREKLFF
>once|TRBV19|.|TRBJ1-2
TGTGCCAGTAGTATAGAAACAGGACGTAACTATGGCTACACCTTC
CASSIETGRNYGYTF
>medium-sized|TRBV11-3|.|TRBJ2-2
TGTGCCAGCAGCTTGTATCGGGGGAAGGCCGGGGAGCTGTTTTTT
CASSLYRGKAGELFF
>.|TRBV5-1|.|TRBJ2-1
TGCGCCAGCAGCCGGATGGACCTCGCTGATGAGCAGTTCTTC
CASSRMDLADEQFF
>few|TRBV6-8|.|TRBJ2-7
TGTGCCGGTGGGACGGTATTATACGAGCAGTACTTC
CAGGTVLYEQYF
>few|TRBV9|.|TRBJ2-7
TGTGCCAGCAGTAAACAAGCCTACGAGCAGTACTTC
CASSKQAYEQYF
>.|TRBV5-1|.|TRBJ1-1
TGCGCCAGCAGCTCACGGACAGCGAACACTGAAGCTTTCTTT
CASSSRTANTEAFF
>.|TRBV19|.|TRBJ2-6
TGTGCCAGTAGTACCGGCCGGAGCTCTGGGGCCAACGTCCTGACTTTC
CASSTGRSSGANVLTF
>medium-sized|TRBV11-3|.|TRBJ2-2
TGTGCCAGCAGCTTGGGTAGGAACACCGGGGAGCTGTTTTTT
CASSLGRNTGELFF
>few|TRBV19|TRBD1|TRBJ1-1
TGTGCCAGTAGTATAGTAGGGACAGGGAGTTCTGAAGCTTTCTTT
CASSIVGTGSSEAFF
>.|TRBV28|.|TRBJ2-6
TGTGCCAGCAGCCGTCTTGGGGCCAACGTCCTGACTTTC
CASSRLGANVLTF
>.|TRBV9|TRBD2|TRBJ2-7
TGTGCCAGCAGCGTAGGGGTTAGCGGGGGCTTCTACGAGCAGTACTTC
CASSVGVSGGFYEQYF
>few|TRBV28|TRBD2|TRBJ2-4
TGTGCCAGCAGTTTAACGAGGGCGGGGGAAAACATTCAGTACTTC
CASSLTRAGENIQYF
>.|TRBV18|TRBD2|TRBJ2-2
TGTGCCAGCTCCTACAGCGGGGTCCGCACCGGGGAGCTGTTTTTT
CASSYSGVRTGELFF
>.|TRBV5-1|TRBD2|TRBJ2-2
TGCGCCAGCCGACTAGCGGGGGGTAACACCGGGGAGCTGTTTTTT
CASRLAGGNTGELFF
>once|TRBV5-1|.|TRBJ1-4
TGCGCCAGCAGCCCGCAATTCGGGAGTGCAACTAATGAAAAACTGTTTTTT
CASSPQFGSATNEKLFF
>medium-sized|TRBV11-3|TRBD1|TRBJ1-4
TGTGCCAGCAGCTTAGGTGGAGGACAGGGGAATGAAAAACTGTTTTTT
CASSLGGGQGNEKLFF
>few|TRBV9|TRBD1|TRBJ2-2
TGTGCCAGCAGCTCTGAAGGGACAGGGAGAAGGGGGGAGCTGTTTTTT
CASSSEGTGRRGELFF
>few|TRBV19|.|TRBJ1-1
TGTGCCAGTTCCAAGGGGCTTAACACTGAAGCTTTCTTT
CASSKGLNTEAFF
>.|TRBV30|.|TRBJ1-5
TGTGCCTGGAGTGTAAACAATCAGCCCCAGCATTTT
CAWSVNNQPQHF
>medium-sized|TRBV9|.|TRBJ1-2
TGTGCCAGCAGCGTAGCTGCAGGTAACTATGGCTACACCTTC
CASSVAAGNYGYTF
>.|TRBV18|.|TRBJ2-6
TGTGCCAGCTCACCAAATCCTGGGTCTGGGGCCAACGTCCTGACTTTC
CASSPNPGSGANVLTF
>many|TRBV11-3|.|TRBJ1-2
TGTGCCAGCAGCTCAGGAGTCTTTACAGGGTATAACTATGGCTACACCTTC
CASSSGVFTGYNYGYTF
>few|TRBV6-8|.|TRBJ2-4
TGTGCCAGCAGTGGACCGAACCCGAAAAACATTCAGTACTTC
CASSGPNPKNIQYF
>few|TRBV6-8|.|TRBJ1-2
TGTGCCAGCAGTGATGGTGCAGGTCTGAGAGGCTACACCTTC
CASSDGAGLRGYTF
>few|TRBV28|.|TRBJ2-5
TGTGCCAGCAGTTTGAAAACGCCCGAGACCCAGTACTTC
CASSLKTPETQYF
>few|TRBV5-1|.|TRBJ2-1
TGCGCCAGCAGCTTGGCGAGGGGAGTTTTTAATGAGCAGTTCTTC
CASSLARGVFNEQFF
>.|TRBV5-1|TRBD2|TRBJ2-6
TGCGCCAGCAGCCCGGGGGGGACCGCGAACTCTGGGGCCAACGTCCTGACTTTC
CASSPGGTANSGANVLTF
>.|TRBV6-8|TRBD1|TRBJ2-6
TGTGCCAGCGGACAGGGCATAATTTCGGGGGCCAACGTCCTGACTTTC
CASGQGIISGANVLTF
>medium-sized|TRBV11-3|TRBD1|TRBJ1-1
TGTGCCAGCAGCATGGAGGGGGCTGGGTCTGAAGCTTTCTTT
CASSMEGAGSEAFF
>many|TRBV7-4|.|TRBJ2-5
TGTGCCAGCAGCGCCGCAGGGTCCGAGACCCAGTACTTC
CASSAAGSETQYF
>.|TRBV6-8|.|TRBJ2-2
TGTGCCAGCAACCCCTCGGGGGCGAACACCGGGGAGCTGTTTTTT
CASNPSGANTGELFF
>few|TRBV6-8|.|TRBJ2-1
TGTGCCAGCAGTGCGGACAGTAACAATGAGCAGTTCTTC
CASSADSNNEQFF
>.|TRBV6-8|.|TRBJ1-4
TGTGCCAGCAGTTACTCGACGGGTGGGAAACTGTTTTTT
CASSYSTGGKLFF
>.|TRBV11-3|.|TRBJ2-1
TGTGCCAGCAGCTCCCTGGGAAGGGCAAATGAGCAGTTCTTC
CASSSLGRANEQFF
>few|TRBV6-8|.|TRBJ1-1
TGTGCCAGCAGTCACAGGGTCGATACTGAAGCTTTCTTT
CASSHRVDTEAFF
>medium-sized|TRBV11-3|TRBD1|TRBJ2-7
TGTGCCAGCAGCTTTGGGACAGGGAGTTACGAGCAGTACTTC
CASSFGTGSYEQYF
>many|TRBV11-1|TRBD1|TRBJ2-2
TGTGCCAGCAGCTATGGGAGGACAGGGGGCACCGGGGAGCTGTTTTTT
CASSYGRTGGTGELFF
>many|TRBV11-3|TRBD1|TRBJ2-2
TGTGCCAGCAGCCCCAATGGGCCAGGGGGCACCGGGGAGCTGTTTTTT
CASSPNGPGGTGELFF
>.|TRBV15|.|TRBJ1-2
TGTGCCACCAGCAGAGACTATGGGGCGTCGCAGGGCTATGGCTACACCTTC
CATSRDYGASQGYGYTF
>medium-sized|TRBV11-3|.|TRBJ1-5
TGTGCCAGCAGCTTAGAAGCAGGAACCAATCAGCCCCAGCATTTT
CASSLEAGTNQPQHF
>once|TRBV14|.|TRBJ2-1
TGTGCCAGCAGCCAAGGCGAGACAGGTTACAATGAGCAGTTCTTC
CASSQGETGYNEQFF
>.|TRBV25-1|.|TRBJ1-5
TGTGCCAGCTCAGGGCCCGGGGGAAGGAATCAGCCCCAGCATTTT
CASSGPGGRNQPQHF
>large|TRBV6-8|.|TRBJ1-5
TGTGCCAGCAGTTATGCCGAGGACTCCAATCAGCCCCAGCATTTT
CASSYAEDSNQPQHF
>few|TRBV6-8|TRBD2|TRBJ2-5
TGTGCCAGCAGGGGACTAGCGGGGGGTAATCGGGAGACCCAGTACTTC
CASRGLAGGNRETQYF
>.|TRBV15|.|TRBJ1-5
TGTGCCACCAGCCCCCGCTCGAAAGGGCAGCCCCAGCATTTT
CATSPRSKGQPQHF
>.|TRBV6-8|.|TRBJ2-7
TGTGCCATCAGCCCCGGGACTGCGGAGCAGTACTTC
CAISPGTAEQYF